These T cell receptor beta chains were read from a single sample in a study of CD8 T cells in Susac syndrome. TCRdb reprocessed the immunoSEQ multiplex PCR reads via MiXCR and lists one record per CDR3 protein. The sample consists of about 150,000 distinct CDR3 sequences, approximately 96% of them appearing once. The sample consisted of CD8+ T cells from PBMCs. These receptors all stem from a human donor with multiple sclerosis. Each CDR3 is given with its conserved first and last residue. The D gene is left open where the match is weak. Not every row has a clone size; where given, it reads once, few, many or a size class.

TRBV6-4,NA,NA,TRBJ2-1,CASSDSNPGEQFF,TGTGCCAGCAGTGACTCGAATCCCGGTGAGCAGTTCTTC
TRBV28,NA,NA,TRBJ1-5,CASSPHDPEPQHF,TGTGCCAGCAGTCCCCACGATCCGGAGCCCCAGCATTTT
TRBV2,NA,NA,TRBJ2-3,CASRGRSLYF,TGTGCCAGCAGAGGCAGGTCGCTGTATTTT
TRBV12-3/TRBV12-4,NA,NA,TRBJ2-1,CASSLRVRYNEQFF,TGTGCCAGCAGTTTAAGGGTGCGGTACAATGAGCAGTTCTTC
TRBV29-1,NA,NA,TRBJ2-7,CSASPRGRTYEQYF,TGCAGCGCCTCCCCGCGGGGCCGAACCTACGAGCAGTACTTC
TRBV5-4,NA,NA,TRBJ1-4,CAYDSHSPINEKLFF,TGTGCCTACGACAGCCACTCTCCTATTAATGAAAAACTGTTTTTT
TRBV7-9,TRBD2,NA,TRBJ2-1,CASSSTSGGSPSNEQFF,TGTGCCAGCAGCTCCACTAGCGGGGGGTCCCCTAGTAATGAGCAGTTCTTC
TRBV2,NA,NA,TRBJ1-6,CASSEAQAGRSPLHF,TGTGCCAGCAGTGAAGCGCAAGCTGGCAGATCACCCCTCCACTTT
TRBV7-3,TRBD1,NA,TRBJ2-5,CASSPTGSQETQYF,TGTGCCAGCAGCCCGACAGGGTCGCAAGAGACCCAGTACTTC
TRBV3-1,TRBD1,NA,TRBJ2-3,CASSHIYDRGSTDTQYF,TGTGCCAGCAGCCATATTTACGACAGGGGGAGCACAGATACGCAGTATTTT
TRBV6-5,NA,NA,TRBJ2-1,CASSYSTTGSEQFF,TGTGCCAGCAGTTACTCGACCACAGGGAGTGAGCAGTTCTTC
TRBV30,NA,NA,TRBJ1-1,CACLVVGLEAFF,TGTGCCTGCCTTGTCGTCGGCCTTGAAGCTTTCTTT
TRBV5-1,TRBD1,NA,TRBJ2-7,CASSFLAGGRYEQYF,TGCGCCAGCAGCTTTCTGGCAGGGGGCCGCTACGAGCAGTACTTC
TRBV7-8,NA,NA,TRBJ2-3,CASSLGFGPRRADTQYF,TGTGCCAGCAGCTTAGGGTTCGGGCCCCGGCGGGCAGATACGCAGTATTTT
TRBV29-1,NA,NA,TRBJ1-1,CSVEPPLAGGGAFF,TGCAGCGTTGAACCCCCCCTTGCGGGCGGGGGAGCTTTCTTT
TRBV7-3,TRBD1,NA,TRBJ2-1,CASSLRTGFDEQFF,TGTGCCAGCAGCTTAAGGACAGGGTTCGATGAGCAGTTCTTC
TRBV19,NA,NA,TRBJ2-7,CASSIDIRDAEQYF,TGTGCCAGTAGTATAGATATCCGGGATGCTGAGCAGTACTTC
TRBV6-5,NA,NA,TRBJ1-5,CASSPGHKNQPQHF,TGTGCCAGCAGTCCGGGACACAAAAATCAGCCCCAGCATTTT
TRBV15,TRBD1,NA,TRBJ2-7,CATSGDRADEQYF,TGTGCCACCAGCGGGGACAGGGCTGACGAGCAGTACTTC
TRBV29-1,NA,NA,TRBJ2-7,CSVAQDEQYF,TGCAGCGTGGCGCAGGATGAGCAGTACTTC
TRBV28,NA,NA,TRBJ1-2,CASIPTGLHHYGYTF,TGTGCCAGCATTCCGACAGGCCTCCATCACTATGGCTACACCTTC
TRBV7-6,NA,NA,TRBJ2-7,CASSPLAGRVEQYF,TGTGCCAGCAGCCCCCTGGCGGGGAGAGTCGAGCAGTACTTC
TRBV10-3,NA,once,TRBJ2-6,CAISESGRAGANVLTF,TGTGCCATCAGTGAGTCAGGAAGGGCTGGGGCCAACGTCCTGACTTTC
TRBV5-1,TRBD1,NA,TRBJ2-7,CASSPGQATSYEQYF,TGCGCCAGCAGCCCGGGACAGGCGACTTCCTACGAGCAGTACTTC
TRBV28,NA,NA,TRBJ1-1,CASSFGPLNTEAFF,TGTGCCAGCAGTTTCGGTCCCCTCAACACTGAAGCTTTCTTT
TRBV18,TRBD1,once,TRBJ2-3,CASSPVGQGADTQYF,TGTGCCAGCTCACCGGTCGGACAGGGAGCAGATACGCAGTATTTT
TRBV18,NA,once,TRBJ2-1,CASAPGGPVYNEQFF,TGTGCCAGCGCCCCTGGGGGGCCAGTATACAATGAGCAGTTCTTC
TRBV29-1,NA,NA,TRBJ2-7,CSVEAPGTNSYEQYF,TGCAGCGTTGAAGCCCCGGGGACCAACTCCTACGAGCAGTACTTC
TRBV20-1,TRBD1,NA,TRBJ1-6,CSARDRDRASYNSPLHF,TGCAGTGCTAGAGACAGGGACAGGGCCTCCTATAATTCACCCCTCCACTTT